The 22 T cell receptor beta chains below were found in one sample sequenced in a study of control samples from healthy donors and cancer patients. Measured with immunoSEQ multiplex PCR; TCRdb has only the in-frame clones, and not every one. The table has roughly 80,000 clones, roughly 92% seen once; the top ten hold 5.8%. Sequencing was carried out using blood. Source of these receptors: a woman between 55 and 75 years old in good health.

The chain recombines TRBV11-2 with TRBJ2-5; D is tentatively TRBD1 or TRBD2 (7 bases each). Trimming shortened V by 5 bases and J by 7 bases, and 17 bases separated the two germline ends. The CDR3 is 14 amino acids. Germline loops: CDR1 SGHAT, CDR2 FQNNGV. The CDR3 loop reads CASSPQGEGGTQYF. CDR3 DNA: TGTGCCAGCAGCCCGCAGGGGGAGGGGGGGACCCAGTACTTC. The variable domain in full, with the rest retrieved from reference TRBV11-2 and TRBJ2-5, is EAGVAQSPRYKIIEKRQSVAFWCNPISGHATLYWYQQILGQGPKLLIQFQNNGVVDDSQLPKDRFSAERLKGVDSTLKIQPAKLEDSAVYLCASSPQGEGGTQYFGPGTRLLVL.

DNA of the CDR3: TGTGCCAGCACCCTGCCCCTACTTTCCAGTGGGGAGCTGTTTTTT. Amino acid sequence: CASTLPLLSSGELFF. V is TRBV7-9 and J is TRBJ2-2; no firm D call. The CDR3 is 15 amino acids. The V gene lost 7 bases and the J gene lost 8 bases, with 20 bases spanning the gap. Per the germline V gene, CDR1 is SEHNR and CDR2 is FQNEAQ (reference sequence).

The chain couples TRBV23-1 to TRBJ2-5; no clear D. TRBV23-1 is labeled an ORF, and its function is uncertain. This CDR3 comprises 17 residues. V lost 9 bases to trimming and J lost 1 base, with 24 bases between them. The CDR3 DNA sequence: TGCGCCAGTAGGGATCAGCTTCCCGCTACTCTCCAAGAGACCCAGTACTTC. Its translation is CASRDQLPATLQETQYF.

This clone showed up just once. The sample has other DNA sequences that encode this CDR3 too. This rearrangement joins TRBV29-1 to TRBJ1-1; tentatively, D is TRBD1 (6 bases). Per germline, CDR1 SQVTM and CDR2 ANQGSEA. V was cut by 7 bases and J by 8 bases, with 17 bases left in between. CDR3 length: 12 amino acids. The CDR3 nucleotides read TGCAGCGGGGGACAAAATCCTTCAGAAGCTTTCTTT. Encoded protein: CSGGQNPSEAFF.

In its sample, this clone was seen once. The CDR3 loop is CASTGEVTEAFF. CDR3 nucleotide sequence: TGTGCCAGCACCGGTGAGGTCACTGAAGCTTTCTTT. The chain links TRBV28 to TRBJ1-1, with D hard to call. The germline V gene has CDR1 MDHEN and CDR2 SYDVKM. Trimming removed 7 bases at V and 4 bases at J, with 10 bases between. This CDR3 region has 12 residues.

This chain joins TRBV18 and TRBJ2-2, with 7 bases that match TRBD1. CDR1 is KGHSH, CDR2 LQKENI, per germline. V lost 6 bases to trimming and J lost 6 bases; unmatched junction nucleotides: 4. The CDR3 consists of 13 residues. As DNA, the CDR3 is TGTGCCAGCTCGAATGACAGGGCCGGGGAGCTGTTTTTT. Translated, it gives CASSNDRAGELFF.

The chain is built from TRBV10-1 and TRBJ1-3; a weak D match, TRBD1 (5 bases). The CDR3 sequence is 15 residues long. Trimming shortened V by 6 bases and J by 0 bases, and 12 bases separated the two germline ends. Germline loops: CDR1 WNHNN, CDR2 SYGVQD (reference sequence). The CDR3 DNA sequence: TGCGCCAGCAGGATAACAGGTAGCTCTGGAAACACCATATATTTT. As protein: CASRITGSSGNTIYF.

The J gene is TRBJ2-7, the V gene TRBV5-6; a weak D match, TRBD1 (5 bases). Germline CDR1 and CDR2: SGHDT and YYEEEE. V lost 4 bases and J 6 bases, leaving 11 bases between the germline ends. The CDR3 has 12 amino acids. The CDR3 coding sequence is TGTGCCAGCAGCACCCGACAGAGCGAGCAGTACTTC. This encodes CASSTRQSEQYF.

The rearrangement links TRBV5-1 to TRBJ2-5, with 11 bases lining up with TRBD1. Germline-derived CDR1 and CDR2 are SGHRS and YFSETQ. CDR3 length equals 16 residues. V lost 4 bases to trimming and J lost 4 bases; unmatched junction nucleotides: 9. The CDR3 spells CASSAWTGGRGETQYF. As DNA, the CDR3 is TGCGCCAGCAGCGCCTGGACAGGGGGCAGGGGAGAGACCCAGTACTTC. Using reference TRBV5-1 and TRBJ2-5 for the parts outside the CDR3, the full variable domain is KAGVTQTPRYLIKTRGQQVTLSCSPISGHRSVSWYQQTPGQGLQFLFEYFSETQRNKGNFPGRFSGRQFSNSRSEMNVSTLELGDSALYLCASSAWTGGRGETQYFGPGTRLLVL.

V usage is TRBV27 and J usage is TRBJ1-1; D unresolved. V was shortened by 3 bases and J by 1 base, with 9 bases between the two germline ends. Germline CDR1 reads MNHEY; CDR2 reads SMNVEV (reference sequence). This CDR3 contains 14 residues. CDR3: CASSLEVANTEAFF. In nucleotides, the CDR3 is TGTGCCAGCAGTTTGGAGGTGGCGAACACTGAAGCTTTCTTT.

The chain carries TRBV6-5 and TRBJ2-3; a weak D match, TRBD2 (5 bases). The V end was cut by 6 bases, the J end by 2 bases, with 15 bases between. The length of the CDR3 is 15 residues. CDR1 is MNHEY and CDR2 is SVGAGI in the germline V gene. The CDR3 region is CASSPLVKDTDTQYF. The CDR3 DNA follows: TGTGCCAGCAGCCCACTAGTAAAGGACACAGATACGCAGTATTTT.

This sequence joins TRBV7-9 and TRBJ1-1; no reliable D call. The CDR3 spans 13 residues. The germline gives CDR1 SEHNR, CDR2 FQNEAQ (reference sequence). Trimming left V 5 bases short and J 1 base short, with 8 bases between. CDR3 DNA: TGTGCCAGCAGCATCGACGCGAACACTGAAGCTTTCTTT. Protein: CASSIDANTEAFF.

The genes are TRBV7-9 and TRBJ1-6; D may be TRBD1 (6 bases). Trimming took off 5 bases at V and 2 bases at J, with 13 bases between the two ends. Per germline, CDR1 SEHNR and CDR2 FQNEAQ (reference sequence). CDR3 length: 16 residues. The CDR3 coding sequence is TGTGCCAGCAGCGCAAGGACAGATACCTATAATTCACCCCTCCACTTT. Translation: CASSARTDTYNSPLHF. The full variable domain, its missing parts supplied by reference TRBV7-9 and TRBJ1-6, is DTGVSQNPRHKITKRGQNVTFRCDPISEHNRLYWYRQTLGQGPEFLTYFQNEAQLEKSRLLSDRFSAERPKGSFSTLEIQRTEQGDSAMYLCASSARTDTYNSPLHFGNGTRLTVT.

The CDR3 sequence: CASSPMRGPGGFNSPLHF. Written as DNA, the CDR3 is TGTGCCAGCAGCCCGATGCGCGGGCCGGGTGGATTCAATTCACCCCTCCACTTT. The chain uses TRBV7-2 and TRBJ1-6, with no clear D. The germline CDR1 and CDR2 sequences are SGHTA and FQGNSA. CDR3 length: 18 residues. V was clipped by 5 bases and J by 7 bases, with 24 bases between them.

V gene TRBV24-1 combines with J gene TRBJ2-3; D remains ambiguous. CDR1 and CDR2 (germline): KGHDR, SFDVKD. CDR3 length equals 11 residues. V was cut by 1 base and J by 7 bases, with 2 bases left in between. CDR3 DNA: TGTGCCACCAGTGATTTAAATACGCAGTATTTT. Protein sequence: CATSDLNTQYF.

The J gene is TRBJ2-7, the V gene TRBV7-9; 9 nucleotides match TRBD2. The CDR3 runs 18 residues. Germline V gene lookup returns CDR1 SEHNR and CDR2 FQNEAQ (reference sequence). Trimming at V came to 3 bases and at J to 0 bases, leaving 12 bases not matched to a gene. The CDR3 bases are TGTGCCAGCAGCTTTATTGTTGGCGGGAGGGCCTTCTCCTACGAGCAGTACTTC. It translates to CASSFIVGGRAFSYEQYF.

The V call is TRBV28, the J call TRBJ1-2, with 8 bases matching TRBD1. The CDR3 length is 15 residues. The germline gives CDR1 MDHEN, CDR2 SYDVKM. Unmatched junction bases numbered 11, after V lost 9 bases and J lost 2 bases. The CDR3: CASIAGGAGNYGYTF. The CDR3, as DNA: TGTGCCAGTATCGCAGGGGGCGCGGGGAACTATGGCTACACCTTC.

The chain joins TRBV5-1 to TRBJ2-7; no clear D. V lost 4 bases and J lost 4, with 12 bases in between. Germline V lookup: CDR1 SGHRS, CDR2 YFSETQ. The CDR3 covers 13 residues. In DNA, the CDR3 is TGCGCCAGCAGCCCGAGAAGTGATTACGAGCAGTACTTC. It yields the protein CASSPRSDYEQYF. Full variable domain (rest looked up from reference TRBV5-1 and TRBJ2-7): KAGVTQTPRYLIKTRGQQVTLSCSPISGHRSVSWYQQTPGQGLQFLFEYFSETQRNKGNFPGRFSGRQFSNSRSEMNVSTLELGDSALYLCASSPRSDYEQYFGPGTRLTVT.

Only one count was recorded for this clone. The chain couples TRBV27 to TRBJ2-2, with 9 bases lining up with TRBD1. The V and J ends lost 4 bases and 4 bases, in that order; junction bases with no gene match: 4. The CDR3 is made up of 15 amino acids. CDR1 and CDR2 (germline): MNHEY, SMNVEV (reference sequence). CDR3 residues: CASSSDRGGTGELFF. CDR3 bases: TGTGCCAGCAGTTCGGACAGGGGCGGCACCGGGGAGCTGTTTTTT.

The V gene is TRBV28, the J gene TRBJ2-3; 7 bases align to TRBD1. The CDR3 extends over 13 amino acids. The germline V gene encodes CDR1 MDHEN and CDR2 SYDVKM. The V and J ends lost 7 bases and 7 bases, in that order; junction bases with no gene match: 8. This CDR3 is CASTLTGLNTQYF. The CDR3 DNA is TGTGCCAGCACCTTGACAGGGCTAAATACGCAGTATTTT.

The V call is TRBV7-2, the J call TRBJ1-1, with unresolved D. Germline V gene data show CDR1 as SGHTA and CDR2 as FQGNSA. V was shortened by 5 bases and J by 7 bases, with 14 bases between the two germline ends. CDR3 size: 13 residues. The CDR3 protein is CASSLRQEGEAFF. The CDR3 DNA sequence: TGTGCCAGCAGCCTCCGCCAAGAGGGTGAAGCTTTCTTT.

The rearrangement uses TRBV28 and TRBJ1-6; TRBD1 is a possible D gene (6 bases). V lost 1 base and J 9 bases, leaving 25 bases between the germline ends. CDR1 and CDR2 from the germline V gene are MDHEN and SYDVKM. The CDR3 is 19 amino acids. In DNA, the CDR3 is TGTGCCAGCAGTTTATATAGTGGGCAGGGGATTGGTATGGGTTCACCCCTCCACTTT. Translating it yields CASSLYSGQGIGMGSPLHF.